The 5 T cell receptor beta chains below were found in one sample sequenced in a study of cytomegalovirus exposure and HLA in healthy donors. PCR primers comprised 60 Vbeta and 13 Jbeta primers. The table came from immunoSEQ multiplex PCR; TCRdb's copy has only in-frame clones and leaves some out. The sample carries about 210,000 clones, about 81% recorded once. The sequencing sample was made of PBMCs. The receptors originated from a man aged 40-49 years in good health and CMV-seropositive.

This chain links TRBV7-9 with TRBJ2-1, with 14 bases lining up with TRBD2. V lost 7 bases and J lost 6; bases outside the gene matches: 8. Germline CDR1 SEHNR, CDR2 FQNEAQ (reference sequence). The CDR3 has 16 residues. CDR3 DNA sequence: TGTGCCAGCAACCGACCGGGACTAGCGGGAGCCAATGAGCAGTTCTTC. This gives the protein CASNRPGLAGANEQFF.

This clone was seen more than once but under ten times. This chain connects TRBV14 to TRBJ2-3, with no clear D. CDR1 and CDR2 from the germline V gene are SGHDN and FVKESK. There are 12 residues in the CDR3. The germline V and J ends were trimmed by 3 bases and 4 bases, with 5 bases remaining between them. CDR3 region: CASSHSSDTQYF. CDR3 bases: TGTGCCAGCAGCCATTCTTCAGATACGCAGTATTTT.

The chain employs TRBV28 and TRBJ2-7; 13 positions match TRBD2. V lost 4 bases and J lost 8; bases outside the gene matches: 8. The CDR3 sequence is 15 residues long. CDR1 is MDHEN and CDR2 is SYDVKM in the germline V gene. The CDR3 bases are TGTGCCAGCAGTTCGGGACTAGCGGGACCCCTCCAGCAGTACGTC. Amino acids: CASSSGLAGPLQQYV.

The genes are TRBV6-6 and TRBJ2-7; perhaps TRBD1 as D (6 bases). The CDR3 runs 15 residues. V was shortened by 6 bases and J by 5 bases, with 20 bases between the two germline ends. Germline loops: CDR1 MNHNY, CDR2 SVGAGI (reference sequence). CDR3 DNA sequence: TGTGCCAGCAGGGGACCTACACCAGGGGTCGACGAGCAGTACTTC. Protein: CASRGPTPGVDEQYF.

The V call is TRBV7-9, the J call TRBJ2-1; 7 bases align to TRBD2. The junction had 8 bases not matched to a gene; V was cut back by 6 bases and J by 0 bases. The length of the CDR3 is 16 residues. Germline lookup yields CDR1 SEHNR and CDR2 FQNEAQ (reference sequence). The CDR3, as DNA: TGTGCCAGCAGTTTTAGCGGGCCAAGCTCCTACAATGAGCAGTTCTTC. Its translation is CASSFSGPSSYNEQFF.